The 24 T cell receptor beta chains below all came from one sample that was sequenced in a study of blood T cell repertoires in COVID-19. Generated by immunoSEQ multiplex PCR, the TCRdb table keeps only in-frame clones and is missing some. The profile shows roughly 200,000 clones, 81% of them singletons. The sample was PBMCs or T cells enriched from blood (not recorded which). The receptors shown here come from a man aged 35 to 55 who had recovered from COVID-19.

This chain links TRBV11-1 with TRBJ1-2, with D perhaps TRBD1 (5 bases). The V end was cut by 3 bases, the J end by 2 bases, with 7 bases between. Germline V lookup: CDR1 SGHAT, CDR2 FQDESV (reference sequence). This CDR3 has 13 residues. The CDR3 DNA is TGTGCCAGCAGCTTTCGGGGGAACTATGGCTACACCTTC. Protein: CASSFRGNYGYTF.

CDR3 region: CAWSVVSISSGKLFF. The CDR3, as DNA: TGTGCCTGGAGTGTAGTCTCTATTTCGAGTGGAAAACTGTTTTTT. The chain joins TRBV30 to TRBJ1-4; no clear D. The ends were cut back, 0 bases at V and 10 bases at J, with 18 bases in the middle. The CDR3 loop spans 15 amino acids. Germline values: CDR1 GTSNPN, CDR2 SVGIG (reference sequence).

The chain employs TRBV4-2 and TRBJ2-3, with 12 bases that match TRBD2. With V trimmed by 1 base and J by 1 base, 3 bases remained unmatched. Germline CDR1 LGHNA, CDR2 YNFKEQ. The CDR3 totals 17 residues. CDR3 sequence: CASSQVSSGGGTDTQYF. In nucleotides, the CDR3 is TGTGCCAGCAGCCAAGTATCTAGCGGGGGGGGCACAGATACGCAGTATTTT.

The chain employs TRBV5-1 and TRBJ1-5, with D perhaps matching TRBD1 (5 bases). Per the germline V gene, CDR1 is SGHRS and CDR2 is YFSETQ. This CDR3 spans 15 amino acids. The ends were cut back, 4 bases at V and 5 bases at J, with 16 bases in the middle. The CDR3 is CASSDRPGGDQPQHF. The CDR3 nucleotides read TGCGCCAGCAGCGACCGGCCCGGGGGAGATCAGCCCCAGCATTTT.

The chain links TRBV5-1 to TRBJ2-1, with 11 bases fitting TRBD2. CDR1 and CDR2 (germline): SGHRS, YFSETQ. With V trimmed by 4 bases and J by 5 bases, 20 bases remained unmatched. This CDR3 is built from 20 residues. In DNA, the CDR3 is TGCGCCAGCAGCCCCCGGCGACTAGCGGGACCCAGACCCTTGAACAATGAGCAGTTCTTC. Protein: CASSPRRLAGPRPLNNEQFF.

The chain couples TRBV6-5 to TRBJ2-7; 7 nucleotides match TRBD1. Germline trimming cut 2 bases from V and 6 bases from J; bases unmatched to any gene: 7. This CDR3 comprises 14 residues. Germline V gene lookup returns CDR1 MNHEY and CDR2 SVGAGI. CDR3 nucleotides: TGTGCCAGCAGTTACAGGGGACAGTCTCCCGAGCAGTACTTC. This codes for CASSYRGQSPEQYF.

For the CDR3, the DNA is TGTGCCTGGAGTTTTACGGGTTCTAGAGAGACCCAGTACTTC. It is translated as CAWSFTGSRETQYF. The gene calls are TRBV30 and TRBJ2-5, with D uncertain. V was cut by 2 bases and J by 4 bases, with 14 bases left in between. Per germline, CDR1 GTSNPN and CDR2 SVGIG (reference sequence). CDR3 length: 14 residues.

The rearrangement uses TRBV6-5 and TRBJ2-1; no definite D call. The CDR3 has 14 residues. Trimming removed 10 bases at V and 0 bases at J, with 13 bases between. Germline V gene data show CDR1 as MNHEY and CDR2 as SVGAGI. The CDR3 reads CATQTGSSYNEQFF. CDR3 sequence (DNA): TGTGCCACCCAGACTGGAAGCTCCTACAATGAGCAGTTCTTC.

The CDR3 region has the DNA TGTGCCAGCAGTGCCCCACTGGGAGTGACTAATTCACCCCTCCACTTT. Amino acids: CASSAPLGVTNSPLHF. The chain carries TRBV2 and TRBJ1-6; no clear D. V was clipped by 4 bases and J by 6 bases, with 16 bases between them. The CDR3 has 16 residues. Germline V gene data show CDR1 as SNHLY and CDR2 as FYNNEI.

CDR3 nucleotide sequence: TGCAGCGTGGCCCGGAGTATCAATGAGCAGTTCTTC. Its translation is CSVARSINEQFF. The chain recombines TRBV29-1 with TRBJ2-1; D unresolved. Germline lookup yields CDR1 SQVTM and CDR2 ANQGSEA. CDR3 length: 12 residues. V was pared by 6 bases and J by 6 bases, with 12 bases between.

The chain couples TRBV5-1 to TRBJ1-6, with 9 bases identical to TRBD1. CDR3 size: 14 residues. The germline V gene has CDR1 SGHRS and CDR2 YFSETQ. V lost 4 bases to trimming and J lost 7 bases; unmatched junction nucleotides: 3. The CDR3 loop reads CASSRDRANSPLHF. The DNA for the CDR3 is TGCGCCAGCAGCAGGGACAGGGCGAATTCACCCCTCCACTTT.

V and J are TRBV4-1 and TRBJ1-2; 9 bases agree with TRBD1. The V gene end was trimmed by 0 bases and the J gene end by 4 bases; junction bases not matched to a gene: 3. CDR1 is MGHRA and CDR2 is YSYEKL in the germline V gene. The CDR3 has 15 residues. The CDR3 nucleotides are TGCGCCAGCAGCCAAGAATGGGGACAGGGCTATGGCTACACCTTC. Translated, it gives CASSQEWGQGYGYTF.

The CDR3 nucleotides read TGTGCCAGCAGAGGAGACAGCCTCGAGCAGTTCTTC. This translates into CASRGDSLEQFF. The V and J genes are TRBV2 and TRBJ2-1; perhaps TRBD1 as D (5 bases). V was cut by 6 bases and J by 10 bases, with 13 bases left in between. The CDR3 length is 12 residues. Germline values: CDR1 SNHLY, CDR2 FYNNEI.

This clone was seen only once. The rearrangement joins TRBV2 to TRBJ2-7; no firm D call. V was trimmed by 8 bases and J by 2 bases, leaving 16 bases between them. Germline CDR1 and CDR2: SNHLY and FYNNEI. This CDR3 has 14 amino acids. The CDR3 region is CASARGRPTYEQYF. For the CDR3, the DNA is TGTGCCAGCGCCAGAGGAAGGCCTACCTACGAGCAGTACTTC.

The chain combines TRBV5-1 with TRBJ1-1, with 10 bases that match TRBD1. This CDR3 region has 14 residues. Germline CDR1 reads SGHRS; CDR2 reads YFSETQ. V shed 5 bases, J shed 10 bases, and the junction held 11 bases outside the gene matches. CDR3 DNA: TGCGCCAGCAGTCTGACAGGGGGCCAAACGGGAGCTTTCTTT. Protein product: CASSLTGGQTGAFF.

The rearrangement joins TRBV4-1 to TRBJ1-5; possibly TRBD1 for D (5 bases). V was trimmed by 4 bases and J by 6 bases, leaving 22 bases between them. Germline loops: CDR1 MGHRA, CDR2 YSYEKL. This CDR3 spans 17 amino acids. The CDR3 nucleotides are TGCGCCAGCAGCCCTAAATGGGGGGGGGTCGATGCTCAGCCCCAGCATTTT. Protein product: CASSPKWGGVDAQPQHF.

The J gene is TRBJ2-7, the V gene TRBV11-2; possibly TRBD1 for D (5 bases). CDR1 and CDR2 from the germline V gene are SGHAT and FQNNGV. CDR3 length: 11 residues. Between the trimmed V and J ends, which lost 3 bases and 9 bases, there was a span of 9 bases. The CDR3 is CASSLGPRQYF. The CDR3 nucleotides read TGTGCCAGCAGCTTGGGGCCTCGGCAGTACTTC.

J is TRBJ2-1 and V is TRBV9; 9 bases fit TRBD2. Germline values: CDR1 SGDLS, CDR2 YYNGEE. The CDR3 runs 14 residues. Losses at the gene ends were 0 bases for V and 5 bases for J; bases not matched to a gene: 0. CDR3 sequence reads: CASSVGLADNEQFF. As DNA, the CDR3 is TGTGCCAGCAGCGTAGGACTAGCGGACAATGAGCAGTTCTTC.

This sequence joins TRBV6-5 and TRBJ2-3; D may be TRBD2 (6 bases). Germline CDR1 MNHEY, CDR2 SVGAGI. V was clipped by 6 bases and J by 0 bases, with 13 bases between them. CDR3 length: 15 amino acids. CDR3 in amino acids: CASRRRAGSTDTQYF. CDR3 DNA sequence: TGTGCCAGCAGGAGGAGGGCGGGGAGCACAGATACGCAGTATTTT.

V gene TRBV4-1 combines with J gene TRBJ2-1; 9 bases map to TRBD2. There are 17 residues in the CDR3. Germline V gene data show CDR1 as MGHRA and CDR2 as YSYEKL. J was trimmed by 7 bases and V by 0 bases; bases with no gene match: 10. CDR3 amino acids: CASSQDGGRGGVNEQFF. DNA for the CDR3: TGCGCCAGCAGCCAAGATGGTGGGCGGGGGGGCGTAAATGAGCAGTTCTTC.

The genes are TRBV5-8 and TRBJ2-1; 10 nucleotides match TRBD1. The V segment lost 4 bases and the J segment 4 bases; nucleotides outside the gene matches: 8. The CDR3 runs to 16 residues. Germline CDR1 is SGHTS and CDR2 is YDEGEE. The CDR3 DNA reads TGTGCCAGCAGCCCAGCCGGGACAGGGGCTTACAATGAGCAGTTCTTC. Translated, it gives CASSPAGTGAYNEQFF.

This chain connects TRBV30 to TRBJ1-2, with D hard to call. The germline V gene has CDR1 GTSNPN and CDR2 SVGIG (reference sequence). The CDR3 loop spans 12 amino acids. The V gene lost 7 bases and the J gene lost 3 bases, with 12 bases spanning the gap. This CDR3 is CASTEGDYGYTF. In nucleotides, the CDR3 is TGTGCCTCCACAGAGGGCGACTATGGCTACACCTTC. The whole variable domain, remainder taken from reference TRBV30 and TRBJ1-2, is SQTIHQWPATLVQPVGSPLSLECTVEGTSNPNLYWYRQAAGRGLQLLFYSVGIGQISSEVPQNLSASRPQDRQFILSSKKLLLSDSGFYLCASTEGDYGYTFGSGTRLTVV.

The CDR3 is CAWSPGTGGNEQYF. Here the CDR3 DNA reads TGTGCCTGGAGTCCCGGGACAGGGGGGAACGAGCAGTACTTC. The rearrangement links TRBV30 to TRBJ2-7, with 11 bases fitting TRBD1. With V trimmed by 2 bases and J by 5 bases, 5 bases remained unmatched. Germline V CDR1 and CDR2: GTSNPN, SVGIG (reference sequence). CDR3 length equals 14 residues.

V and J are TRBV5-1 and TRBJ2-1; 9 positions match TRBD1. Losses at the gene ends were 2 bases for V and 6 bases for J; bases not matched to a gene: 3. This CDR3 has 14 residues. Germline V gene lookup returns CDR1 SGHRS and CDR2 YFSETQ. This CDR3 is CASSFATGGNEQFF. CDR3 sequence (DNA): TGCGCCAGCAGCTTCGCGACAGGGGGCAATGAGCAGTTCTTC.